The sequence of this T cell receptor beta chain was determined in a study of long-term antiretroviral therapy in people with HIV. The CDR3 runs to 13 residues. CDR1 is SSHAT and CDR2 is FNYEAQ in the germline V gene (reference sequence). An immunoSEQ assay, version v3.0, was performed at survey level. Libraries were prepared by immunoSEQ multiplex PCR; TCRdb keeps only in-frame clonotypes and omits some of them. Of 25,000 to 35,000 clones detected, 88% appear once; the ten largest clones hold around 4%. A remark on this clone: The junction does not match germline at one end; this may be a read error.

This TCR was recovered from a woman aged 18-29 years with HIV. The chain uses TRBV7-7 and TRBJ2-7; unclear D gene. Material: unsorted PBMCs, obtained 0.5 years after starting antiretroviral therapy. CDR3 in amino acids: CASSLDMGYEQYF. CDR3 nucleotides: TGTGCTAGCAGCTTAGACATGGGATACGAGCAGTACTTC. Full variable domain (missing parts from reference TRBV7-7 and TRBJ2-7): GAGVSQSPRYKVTKRGQDVTLRCDPISSHATLYWYQQALGQGPEFLTYFNYEAQPDKSGLPSDRFSAERPEGSISTLTIQRTEQRDSAMYRCASSLDMGYEQYFGPGTRLTVT.